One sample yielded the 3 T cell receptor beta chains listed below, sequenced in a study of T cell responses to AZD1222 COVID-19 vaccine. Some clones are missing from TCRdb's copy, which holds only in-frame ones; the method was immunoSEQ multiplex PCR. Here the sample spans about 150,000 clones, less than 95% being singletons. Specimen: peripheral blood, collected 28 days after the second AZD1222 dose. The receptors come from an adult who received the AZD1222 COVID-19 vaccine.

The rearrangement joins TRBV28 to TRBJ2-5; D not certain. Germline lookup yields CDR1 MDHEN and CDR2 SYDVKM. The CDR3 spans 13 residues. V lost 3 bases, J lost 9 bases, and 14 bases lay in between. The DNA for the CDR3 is TGTGCCAGCAGTTTTCAGCAGCTGAGTGCCCAGTACTTC. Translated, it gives CASSFQQLSAQYF.

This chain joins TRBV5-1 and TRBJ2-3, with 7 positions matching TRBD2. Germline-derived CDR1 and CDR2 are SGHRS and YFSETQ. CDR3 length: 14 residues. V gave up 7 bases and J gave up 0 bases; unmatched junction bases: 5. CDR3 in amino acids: CASGRAGSTDTQYF. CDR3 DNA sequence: TGCGCCAGCGGGAGGGCGGGTAGCACAGATACGCAGTATTTT. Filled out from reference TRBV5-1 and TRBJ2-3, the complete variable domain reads KAGVTQTPRYLIKTRGQQVTLSCSPISGHRSVSWYQQTPGQGLQFLFEYFSETQRNKGNFPGRFSGRQFSNSRSEMNVSTLELGDSALYLCASGRAGSTDTQYFGPGTRLTVL.

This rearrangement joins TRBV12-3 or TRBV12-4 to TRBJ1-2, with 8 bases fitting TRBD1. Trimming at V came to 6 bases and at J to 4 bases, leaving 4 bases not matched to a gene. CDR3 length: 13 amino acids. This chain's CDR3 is CASRLTGVYGYTF. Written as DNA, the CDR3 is TGTGCCAGCAGATTGACAGGGGTCTATGGCTACACCTTC.